The source of this TCR beta chain is a study of T cells in Graves' hyperthyroidism and ophthalmopathy. Stable Graves' hyperthyroidism denoted no ophthalmopathy progression over 18 months. Germline lookup yields CDR1 SNHLY and CDR2 FYNNEI. J gave up 5 bases and V 3 bases, and 14 bases lay outside the gene matches. The CDR3 is 17 residues long. Whole-study results and caveats: For ophthalmopathy, model prediction preceded onset by a median around six months.

Comment on this clonotype: Its antigen remains unidentified.

Amplification targeted TCR beta CDR3 regions from RNA transcripts. TCR CDR3 regions were first amplified by RT-PCR with HTBI primers. TCRdb fed the multiplex PCR reads into MiXCR, producing one record per CDR3 protein. This table holds about 96,000 distinct CDR3 sequences, 51% found once. This sequence was found in a woman aged 40 to 50 with Graves' hyperthyroidism. The chain recombines TRBV2 with TRBJ2-3; 7 nucleotides align to TRBD2. Material: blood. The CDR3: CASSDPTMGEGEDTQYF. CDR3 coding DNA: TGTGCCAGCAGTGACCCAACGATGGGGGAGGGCGAAGATACGCAGTATTTT.